Listed below are T cell receptor beta chains from one sample, sequenced in a study of beta chain features in type 1 diabetes. Clones were read by immunoSEQ multiplex PCR, and TCRdb kept only the in-frame ones, dropping some. The sample carries about 350,000 clones, 15% to 20% recorded once. The material sequenced was naive CD4+ T cells from blood. The receptors stem from a woman younger than 30 in good health. CDR3s include the opening cysteine and the closing phenylalanine or tryptophan. A D gene is named only where the DNA matches it firmly. Not all rows give a size; the values are once, few, many and, for expanded clones, a class.

TRBV7-2,TRBJ2-5,TRBD2,NA,TGTGCCAGCAGCTTAGCGCGGGGGGGCCCAGAGACCCAGTACTTC,CASSLARGGPETQYF
TRBV15,TRBJ2-1,TRBD2,NA,TGTGCCACCAGCGGCGGGACTAGGGTATTCAATGAGCAGTTCTTC,CATSGGTRVFNEQFF
TRBV18,TRBJ1-2,NA,few,TGTGCCAGCTCACCAGATCTACAGGATAACTATGGCTACACCTTC,CASSPDLQDNYGYTF
TRBV7-2,TRBJ2-1,NA,few,TGTGCCAGCAGCGGACTCTTCTCCTACAATGAGCAGTTCTTC,CASSGLFSYNEQFF
TRBV6-5,TRBJ2-7,NA,few,TGTGCCAGCAGTTACTCGGAGGTTAGCTCCTACGAGCAGTACTTC,CASSYSEVSSYEQYF
TRBV6-5,TRBJ2-7,NA,few,TGTGCCAGTCGAGATAGAACCTGGAGCAACGAGCAGTACTTC,CASRDRTWSNEQYF
TRBV9,TRBJ2-2,NA,few,TGTGCCAGCAGACCGGACAGTAACACCGGGGAGCTGTTTTTT,CASRPDSNTGELFF
TRBV7-2,TRBJ1-1,NA,NA,TGTGCCAGCAGCCCCTCAGGGATCACTGAAGCTTTCTTT,CASSPSGITEAFF
TRBV11-2,TRBJ2-1,TRBD2,NA,TGTGCCAGCAGCTTAAGGCGGGAGAAGACAAATGAGCAGTTCTTC,CASSLRREKTNEQFF
TRBV5-1,TRBJ2-2,TRBD1,NA,TGCGCCAGCCTACCCCAGGGGGCCTCCGGGGAGCTGTTTTTT,CASLPQGASGELFF
TRBV5-1,TRBJ2-3,NA,few,TGCGCCAGCAGCAGCGGTACTAGCACAGATACGCAGTATTTT,CASSSGTSTDTQYF
TRBV21-1,TRBJ2-7,NA,NA,TGTGCCAGCAGACACCCGGGGACAGGGATTTACTACGAGCAGTACTTC,CASRHPGTGIYYEQYF
TRBV5-6,TRBJ1-2,NA,NA,TGTGCCAGCAGTCACGGTCTAGGGGGAAGCCCGAAATCCTATGGCTACACCTTC,CASSHGLGGSPKSYGYTF
TRBV2,TRBJ2-7,TRBD1,NA,TGTGCCAGCAGTGGATGGGACAGTCACGAGCAGTACTTC,CASSGWDSHEQYF
TRBV5-4,TRBJ2-7,TRBD2,NA,TGTGCCAGCAGCTGGACTAGCGGGACCTCCTACGAGCAGTACTTC,CASSWTSGTSYEQYF
TRBV16,TRBJ2-7,NA,few,TGTGCCAGCAGCCAATCCCGCGGCGGGCAGTACTTC,CASSQSRGGQYF
TRBV7-9,TRBJ1-5,NA,NA,TGTGCCGCCGGGGGTTTAGGTCAGCCCCAGCATTTT,CAAGGLGQPQHF
TRBV6-5,TRBJ1-4,TRBD1,few,TGTGCCAGCACTACCGGGACAGGGAATGAAAAACTGTTTTTT,CASTTGTGNEKLFF
TRBV4-2,TRBJ1-5,TRBD1,few,TGTGCCAGCAGCCAAGACACCCAGGGGGGAAATCAGCCCCAGCATTTT,CASSQDTQGGNQPQHF
TRBV4-1,TRBJ2-1,TRBD2,few,TGCGCCAGCAGCCGACCCGGGACTAGGGGGAATGAGCAGTTCTTC,CASSRPGTRGNEQFF
TRBV7-2,TRBJ1-4,TRBD1,few,TGTGCCAGCAGTCCGACGGGACAGGTTAATGAAAAACTGTTTTTT,CASSPTGQVNEKLFF
TRBV10-3,TRBJ2-7,TRBD2,NA,TGTGCCATCCGGGGGGACTACGAGCAGTACTTC,CAIRGDYEQYF
TRBV4-2,TRBJ2-2,TRBD2,few,TGTGCCAGCAGCCGGGGACTAGCGGGAGGTGTGAACACCGGGGAGCTGTTTTTT,CASSRGLAGGVNTGELFF
TRBV27,TRBJ2-7,TRBD1,NA,TGTGCCAGCAGTCACTTCCGGACAGGGAGGTACGAGCAGTACTTC,CASSHFRTGRYEQYF
TRBV6-6,TRBJ1-4,NA,few,TGTGCCAGCAGTTACGGGGGCACGGATGAAAAACTGTTTTTT,CASSYGGTDEKLFF
TRBV7-2,TRBJ2-1,TRBD2,few,TGTGCCAGCCGTGGACTAGCGGAGGTCTCGGAGCAGTTCTTC,CASRGLAEVSEQFF
TRBV9,TRBJ1-5,NA,few,TGTGCCAGCAGCGTAGGCCCGGGGAATCAGCCCCAGCATTTT,CASSVGPGNQPQHF
TRBV15,TRBJ1-1,TRBD1,NA,TGTGCCACCAGCGCCCACAGGGGTGAAGCTTTCTTT,CATSAHRGEAFF
TRBV14,TRBJ2-7,NA,NA,TGTGCCAGCAGTCCTCTAGGAGGCGAGCAGTACTTC,CASSPLGGEQYF
TRBV13,TRBJ2-7,NA,few,TGTGCCAGCAGCTTAGCAGGGGTGGGGCAGTACTTC,CASSLAGVGQYF
TRBV5-1,TRBJ2-3,NA,few,TGCGCCAGCAGCTTGGGCAGGCGCACAGATACGCAGTATTTT,CASSLGRRTDTQYF
TRBV19,TRBJ2-1,NA,few,TGTGCCAGTACCCCCTTAGAAGCTGAACCTTCCAATGAGCAGTTCTTC,CASTPLEAEPSNEQFF
TRBV5-4,TRBJ1-2,NA,few,TGTGCCAGTACGTGGGCCGGGGACTCCTATGGCTACACCTTC,CASTWAGDSYGYTF
TRBV11-2,TRBJ2-1,NA,few,TGTGCCAGCAGCACAGGACGATACAATGAGCAGTTCTTC,CASSTGRYNEQFF
TRBV4-1,TRBJ2-5,NA,few,TGCGCCAGCAGTCGGGGGGCGGGGAGATCTCAAGAGACCCAGTACTTC,CASSRGAGRSQETQYF
TRBV7-9,TRBJ1-1,TRBD1,few,TGTGCCAGCAGCTTTACCGGGGCAGGGGGTGAAGCTTTCTTT,CASSFTGAGGEAFF
TRBV7-2,TRBJ2-7,NA,NA,TGTGCCAGCAGCGTGACTAGTCCGCAGGAGCAGTACTTC,CASSVTSPQEQYF
TRBV7-9,TRBJ2-5,NA,NA,TGTGCCAGCAGCCCAGGGGTTGTCGGGACCCAGTACTTC,CASSPGVVGTQYF
TRBV2,TRBJ1-1,NA,NA,TGTGCCAGCAATGTTCGCCCGGGGGGGAATACTGAAGCTTTCTTT,CASNVRPGGNTEAFF
TRBV28,TRBJ1-1,NA,few,TGTGCCAGCAGTTTATCTGCCGGGACAAAGAAAGCTTTCTTT,CASSLSAGTKKAFF
TRBV11-2,TRBJ1-1,NA,few,TGTGCCAGCAGCTTAGTACGGGGCACTGAAGCTTTCTTT,CASSLVRGTEAFF
TRBV4-2,TRBJ1-2,NA,NA,TGTGCCAGCAGCCAAGGACAGGACCTCCAGCAATATGGCTACACCTTC,CASSQGQDLQQYGYTF
TRBV10-3,TRBJ2-1,TRBD1,few,TGTGCCATCAGTGAGGGGACAGGGGTCTCCAATGAGCAGTTCTTC,CAISEGTGVSNEQFF
TRBV4-2,TRBJ2-3,NA,few,TGTGCCAGCAGCCAAGGACGGGGAAGCACAGATACGCAGTATTTT,CASSQGRGSTDTQYF
TRBV29-1,TRBJ2-5,NA,NA,TGCAGCGTTGGGGACAACCAAGAGACCCAGTACTTC,CSVGDNQETQYF
TRBV19,TRBJ2-1,NA,NA,TGTGCCAGTAGTATCGACAGGAAGGGGTCGAGCTCCTACAATGAGCAGTTCTTC,CASSIDRKGSSSYNEQFF
TRBV6-6,TRBJ1-5,NA,NA,TGTGCCAGCACCGGAGGCAATCAGCCCCAGCATTTT,CASTGGNQPQHF
TRBV30,TRBJ2-6,TRBD1,NA,TGTGCCTGGGTGGGGACAGGGGCCTTCTCTGGGGCCAACGTCCTGACTTTC,CAWVGTGAFSGANVLTF
TRBV11-2,TRBJ2-2,TRBD1,NA,TGTGCCAGCACCATTAGGACAGGCAAGCCCGGGGAGCTGTTTTTT,CASTIRTGKPGELFF
TRBV5-1,TRBJ1-1,NA,few,TGCGCCAGCAGCTTGGACACCGAAGCTTTCTTT,CASSLDTEAFF
TRBV4-3,TRBJ2-7,TRBD1,NA,TGCGCCAGCAGCCAAACCGGGACAGGGGGCGGCGAGCAGTACTTC,CASSQTGTGGGEQYF
TRBV2,TRBJ2-3,TRBD2,few,TGTGCCAGCAGTGCGGGGGGGCTGAGCACAGATACGCAGTATTTT,CASSAGGLSTDTQYF
TRBV23-1,TRBJ2-7,TRBD2,few,TGCGCCAGCAGTGTGGCGGCCCGGAGCGGGGGCTACGAGCAGTACTTC,CASSVAARSGGYEQYF
TRBV6-5,TRBJ2-1,NA,few,TGTGCCAGCAGAGAGCGCGGCAATGAGCAGTTCTTC,CASRERGNEQFF
TRBV7-9,TRBJ1-3,NA,NA,TGTGCCAGCAGCTTAGGAGCGGGTGAGGTCTACACCATATATTTT,CASSLGAGEVYTIYF